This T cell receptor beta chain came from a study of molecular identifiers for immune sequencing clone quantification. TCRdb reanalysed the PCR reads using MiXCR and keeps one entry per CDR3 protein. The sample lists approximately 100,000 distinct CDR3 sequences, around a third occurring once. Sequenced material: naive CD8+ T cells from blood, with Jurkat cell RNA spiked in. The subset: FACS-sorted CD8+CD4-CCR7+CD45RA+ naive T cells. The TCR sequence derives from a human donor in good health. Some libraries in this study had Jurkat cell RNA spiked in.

In DNA, the CDR3 is TGTGCCAGCAGTCCGGTACGGGCTAGCACAGATACGCAGTATTTT. Amino acid sequence: CASSPVRASTDTQYF. This rearrangement joins TRBV28 to TRBJ2-3; D not certain. CDR1 is MDHEN and CDR2 is SYDVKM in the germline V gene. Trimming removed 5 bases from V and 0 bases from J, with 12 bases in between. The CDR3 is 15 amino acids.